Listed below are T cell receptor beta chains from one sample, sequenced in a study of blood T cells in healthy people across ages. Via MiXCR, TCRdb re-called the 5' RACE reads, giving one row per CDR3 protein. The table includes approximately 730,000 distinct CDR3 sequences, roughly 53% detected once. Sequenced: blood. The receptors originated from a man aged 80 or over in good health. Each CDR3 is given with its conserved first and last residue. Fields, in order: J gene, D gene, V gene, clone size, CDR3 length, CDR3 DNA, CDR3 protein. D genes are given only for firm matches. Clone size is not always given. Where it is, it says once, few, many or a class for expanded clones.

>TRBJ2-3|.|TRBV2|once|15
TGTGCCAGCAGGCCCCCAGGGTTTCGCACAGATACGCAGTATTTT
CASRPPGFRTDTQYF
>TRBJ2-1|TRBD2|TRBV9|.|18
TGTGCCAGCAGCGCCCGGACTAGCGGGTCAAGCTCCTACAATGAGCAGTTCTTC
CASSARTSGSSSYNEQFF
>TRBJ1-2|.|TRBV27|.|16
TGTGCCAGCAGTTGGGCCCAGGGGTGGGCTAACTATGGCTACACCTTC
CASSWAQGWANYGYTF
>TRBJ2-5|.|TRBV5-1|.|14
TGCGCCAGCAACTTAGGGACAAAACAAGAGACCCAGTACTTC
CASNLGTKQETQYF
>TRBJ2-5|.|TRBV12-3/TRBV12-4|.|14
TGTGCCAGCAGCCTCCCGGACGGACAAGAGACCCAGTACTTC
CASSLPDGQETQYF
>TRBJ2-7|TRBD1|TRBV12-3/TRBV12-4|.|14
TGTGCCAGCAGTTTACTACAGGGGCATGGCGAGCAGTACTTC
CASSLLQGHGEQYF
>TRBJ2-5|.|TRBV20-1|few|16
TGCAGTGCTACCTGGGGGCCTAGCGGAACCCAAGAGACCCAGTACTTC
CSATWGPSGTQETQYF
>TRBJ1-5|.|TRBV20-1|once|17
TGCAGTGCTAGAGGTTCCGGCACCCAATATAGCAATCAGCCCCAGCATTTT
CSARGSGTQYSNQPQHF
>TRBJ2-1|TRBD1|TRBV12-3/TRBV12-4|few|18
TGTGCCAGCAGTTTAGGGCAGACCGGACAGGGGGGATACAATGAGCAGTTCTTC
CASSLGQTGQGGYNEQFF
>TRBJ2-5|TRBD2|TRBV6-5|once|17
TGTGCCAGCAGTTACGGCCCGCGGTCTAGCGGGAGGGTAGAGCAGTACTTC
CASSYGPRSSGRVEQYF
>TRBJ2-3|TRBD1|TRBV28|few|15
TGTGCCAGCAGTTTAGGTGGGACAGGGGCGGGCTACGCGTATTTT
CASSLGGTGAGYAYF
>TRBJ1-2|.|TRBV6-6|.|11
TGTGCCATCAGTTGGGGGAACGGCTACACCTTC
CAISWGNGYTF
>TRBJ2-7|TRBD1|TRBV5-4|.|16
TGTGCCAGCAGCTACGGACAGGGGGCGGCTTTCTACGAGCAGTACTTC
CASSYGQGAAFYEQYF
>TRBJ2-1|.|TRBV9|.|15
TGTGCCAGCAGCGTAACCGGACAGAATTACAATGAGCAGTTCTTC
CASSVTGQNYNEQFF
>TRBJ1-2|.|TRBV27|.|15
TGTGCCAGCAGTCCCTCCACGGGGGAGGGCTATGGCTACACCTTC
CASSPSTGEGYGYTF
>TRBJ2-1|.|TRBV5-1|few|16
TGCGCCAGCAGGCCAAATGCCGGGACCCAGTACAATGAGCAGTTCTTC
CASRPNAGTQYNEQFF
>TRBJ2-4|TRBD2|TRBV28|few|15
TGTGCCAGCAGTTTTACGGGAGGGGCCAAAAACATTCAGTACTTC
CASSFTGGAKNIQYF
>TRBJ2-7|.|TRBV5-6|.|13
TGTGCCAGCAGCCCGTGGGATCCCTACGAGCAGTACTTC
CASSPWDPYEQYF
>TRBJ2-7|TRBD1|TRBV29-1|.|13
TGCAGCGTTGGGGGACAGGGGGCCTACGAGCAGTACTTC
CSVGGQGAYEQYF
>TRBJ2-3|TRBD2|TRBV24-1|.|16
TGTGCCACCAGTGATCGAGTAGCGGGAGAGGCAGATACGCAGTATTTT
CATSDRVAGEADTQYF
>TRBJ1-2|TRBD1|TRBV7-2|.|17
TGTGCCAGCAGCTTAGAAACATGGGACAGGTGGCTCTATGGCTACACCTTC
CASSLETWDRWLYGYTF
>TRBJ1-5|TRBD1|TRBV10-3|few|14
TGTGCCATCAGTTCCGACAGGGAAGGTCAGCCCCAGCATTTT
CAISSDREGQPQHF
>TRBJ2-1|.|TRBV13|.|14
TGTGCCAGCAGCTTAGCCCAGTTGGTCAATGAGCAGTTCTTC
CASSLAQLVNEQFF
>TRBJ2-7|.|TRBV19|.|14
TGTGCCAGTAGTCACCGGACAGAGGGCTACGAGCAGTACTTC
CASSHRTEGYEQYF
>TRBJ2-5|TRBD2|TRBV27|few|17
TGTGCCAGCAGTCAAAGAGGACTAGCGGGAGTGAGAGAGACCCAGTACTTC
CASSQRGLAGVRETQYF
>TRBJ2-7|.|TRBV20-1|.|13
TGCAGTGCTAGGAGGGGTCCCGCCTACGAGCAGTACTTC
CSARRGPAYEQYF
>TRBJ2-1|.|TRBV20-1|few|12
TGCAGTGTTGGCACCGGCCTGAATGAGCAGTTCTTC
CSVGTGLNEQFF
>TRBJ2-1|.|TRBV29-1|once|14
TGCAGCGTTGACGGGGGAAGGGACTACAATGAGCAGTTCTTC
CSVDGGRDYNEQFF
>TRBJ2-1|.|TRBV7-9|.|13
TGTGCCAGCAGCTTAGCGACCGGGACAGAGCAGTTCTTC
CASSLATGTEQFF
>TRBJ2-5|.|TRBV28|.|12
TGTGCCAGCAGTTTAAGTAGAAAGACCCAGTACTTC
CASSLSRKTQYF
>TRBJ2-7|TRBD1|TRBV5-5|few|13
TGTGCCAGCAATGACAGGGTTTCCTACGAGCAGTACTTC
CASNDRVSYEQYF
>TRBJ2-2|TRBD1|TRBV24-1|once|16
TGTGCCACCAGTGACCCTGGACAGGGGGGCTCCGGGGAGCTGTTTTTT
CATSDPGQGGSGELFF
>TRBJ2-7|.|TRBV24-1|once|13
TGTGCCACCAGTGTGGCAGGGAAAAACGAGCAGTACTTC
CATSVAGKNEQYF
>TRBJ2-1|TRBD1|TRBV5-1|.|15
TGCGCCAGCAGCGCTCGGGACAGGGAGGGCAATGAGCAGTTCTTC
CASSARDREGNEQFF
>TRBJ1-5|.|TRBV20-1|.|14
TGCAGTGCTAGAATGTTGGAGGGTGATCAGCCCCAGCATTTT
CSARMLEGDQPQHF
>TRBJ2-5|.|TRBV5-1|.|14
TGCGCCAGCAGCTTGGGGGGCCCTACTTGGACCCAGTACTTC
CASSLGGPTWTQYF
>TRBJ2-7|.|TRBV11-1|.|14
TGTGCCAGCAGCCGGACGGACTCGGCCTACGAGCAGTACTTC
CASSRTDSAYEQYF
>TRBJ2-3|.|TRBV27|.|15
TGTGCCAGCAGTTTTGTGGGAGGCCACACAGATACGCAGTATTTT
CASSFVGGHTDTQYF
>TRBJ2-1|TRBD2|TRBV15|.|14
TGTGCCACCTCGAGCGGGAGGGCCTACAATGAGCAGTTCTTC
CATSSGRAYNEQFF
>TRBJ2-5|.|TRBV5-1|.|12
TGCGCCAGCAGAACAGCACAAGAGACCCAGTACTTC
CASRTAQETQYF
>TRBJ2-7|TRBD2|TRBV27|.|13
TGTGCCAGCAGTTTAGAGGGAGGGAACGAGCAGTACTTC
CASSLEGGNEQYF
>TRBJ1-5|.|TRBV25-1|.|14
TGTGCCAGCAGTGAATACTCAGTGGGGCGGCCCCAGCATTTT
CASSEYSVGRPQHF
>TRBJ2-2|TRBD2|TRBV3-1|.|18
TGTGCCAGCAGCCAAGATCCCGGTCTAGCGGGAGCCACCGGGGAGCTGTTTTTT
CASSQDPGLAGATGELFF
>TRBJ2-6|.|TRBV7-2|.|14
TGTGCCAGCAGCTTATCGCAGAGGGCCAACGTCCTGACTTTC
CASSLSQRANVLTF
>TRBJ2-7|.|TRBV28|.|14
TGTGCCAGCATCGGACAGATAAGCTCCTACGAGCAGTACTTC
CASIGQISSYEQYF
>TRBJ2-4|.|TRBV20-1|.|13
TGCAGTGCTAGTGGCCAGGAAAAAAACATTCAGTACTTC
CSASGQEKNIQYF
>TRBJ2-1|TRBD2|TRBV6-5|.|16
TGTGCCAGCAGTCGGCGGACTAGCCCTCGGGTCAATGAGCAGTTCTTC
CASSRRTSPRVNEQFF
>TRBJ1-6|.|TRBV7-9|.|14
TGTGCCAGCAGCTTAGTGACAGGAGATTCACTCCTCCACTTT
CASSLVTGDSLLHF
>TRBJ2-2|.|TRBV20-1|.|15
TGCAGTGCCTTAGGACAGGGAGGGGTCTCCGGGGAGCTGTTTTTT
CSALGQGGVSGELFF
>TRBJ2-2|TRBD2|TRBV7-2|.|16
TGTGCCAGCAGCTTGACTAGCGGGAGAAACACCGGGGAGCTGTTTTTT
CASSLTSGRNTGELFF
>TRBJ2-7|.|TRBV5-1|.|12
TGCGCCAGCAGCGGTACAGGGACCGAGCAGTACTTC
CASSGTGTEQYF
>TRBJ2-7|.|TRBV10-3|.|14
TGTGCCATCAGTGTGTCGAACGGCTTCTACGAGCAGTACTTC
CAISVSNGFYEQYF
>TRBJ2-7|TRBD2|TRBV12-3/TRBV12-4|.|17
TGTGCCAGCATGGGGGATTGGAGAAGCGGGAGTTTCTACGAGCAGTACTTC
CASMGDWRSGSFYEQYF
>TRBJ1-5|.|TRBV6-5|.|14
TGTGCCAGCAGCAGGGGAGCAGGCAATCAGCCCCAGCATTTT
CASSRGAGNQPQHF
>TRBJ2-2|.|TRBV3-1|.|19
TGTGCCAGCAGCCAAGATCGGAGGAGCGGGACATTACGTGTCGGGGAGCTGTTTTTT
CASSQDRRSGTLRVGELFF
>TRBJ2-6|.|TRBV28|.|17
TGTGCCAGCAGTTCCTCGTGGGGCTGGACTGGGGCCAACGTCCTGACTTTC
CASSSSWGWTGANVLTF
>TRBJ2-1|TRBD2|TRBV11-3|few|14
TGTGCCAGCAGCTCAGGACTAGCCTCCAATGAGCAGTTCTTC
CASSSGLASNEQFF
>TRBJ2-7|.|TRBV9|.|14
TGTGCCAGCAGCGTAGACGAGGGAATGAACGAGCAGTACTTC
CASSVDEGMNEQYF
>TRBJ1-2|.|TRBV5-1|few|13
TGCGCCAGCAGCTTCGCAGGCTCCTATGGCTACACCTTC
CASSFAGSYGYTF
>TRBJ2-1|TRBD2|TRBV7-3|.|14
TGTGCCAGCAGCACCAATACTGGGACTAGCCGACAGTTCTTC
CASSTNTGTSRQFF